This is a list of T cell receptor beta chains from one sample in a study of CD8 T cells in ankylosing spondylitis. TCRdb called the 5' RACE reads again in MiXCR, with one record for every CDR3 protein. The sample lists about 250,000 distinct CDR3 sequences; 32% were seen once. Sequenced input: blood, either unsorted or a sorted T cell fraction (not recorded which). Receptors originate from a male donor with ankylosing spondylitis or in good health (not recorded which). Both conserved end residues are part of each CDR3. A D gene is named only where the DNA matches it firmly. Size tells how often a clone was seen (once, few, many) or the class of an expanded clone, and some rows leave it out.

clone size,J gene,D gene,V gene,CDR3 DNA,CDR3 protein
NA,TRBJ2-7,TRBD2,TRBV6-1,TGTGCCAGCGCGGAGCGGGGGGGGTTCTACGAGCAGTACTTC,CASAERGGFYEQYF
NA,TRBJ1-1,NA,TRBV11-2,TGTGCCAGCAGCTTAGCCGGGATGAACACTGAAGCTTTCTTT,CASSLAGMNTEAFF
many,TRBJ2-1,NA,TRBV20-1,TGCAGTGCTAGAGTTACTAGTCACAATGAGCAGTTCTTC,CSARVTSHNEQFF
NA,TRBJ2-2,NA,TRBV27,TGTGCCAGCAGTACCCAAGGGAGAAGGGAGCTGTTTTTT,CASSTQGRRELFF
few,TRBJ2-1,NA,TRBV20-1,TGCAGTGCTACCGGGGGTAAAAATGAGCAGTTCTTC,CSATGGKNEQFF
NA,TRBJ2-7,TRBD2,TRBV20-1,TGCAGTGCCAGGACTAGCGAACTATACGAGCAGTACTTC,CSARTSELYEQYF
NA,TRBJ2-7,NA,TRBV4-2,TGTGCCAGCAGCCAAGAAGAGGCAGGACACTACGAGCAGTACTTC,CASSQEEAGHYEQYF
NA,TRBJ1-2,NA,TRBV12-3/TRBV12-4,TGTGCCAGCAGCCCCCAGGTTTTAGGGGTGGGCTACACCTTC,CASSPQVLGVGYTF
NA,TRBJ2-3,NA,TRBV13,TGTGCCAGCAGCTTAGAACCCCGGGACCAGTATTTT,CASSLEPRDQYF
NA,TRBJ2-1,NA,TRBV12-3/TRBV12-4,TGTGCCAGCACCCTAGACACGAGCTCCTACAATGAGCAGTTCTTC,CASTLDTSSYNEQFF
NA,TRBJ2-5,TRBD1,TRBV20-1,TGCAGTGCTAGAAGGACAGGGGAAGAGACCCAGTACTTC,CSARRTGEETQYF
NA,TRBJ2-3,TRBD2,TRBV7-2,TGTGCCAGCAGCTTAGAGGCGGGGGGGCCTGATACGCAGTATTTT,CASSLEAGGPDTQYF
NA,TRBJ2-5,NA,TRBV9,TGTGCCAGCAGCGGTAGAGAAGGTGGTCCGTACCAAGAGACCCAGTACTTC,CASSGREGGPYQETQYF